This T cell receptor beta chain was found in a study of T-cell reconstitution after alpha-beta-depleted transplantation in children listed by TCRdb under 2016. With respect to the entire study: Using TCR repertoire profiling, the study followed T-cell immune reconstitution in a quantitative way in children after TCRalphabeta/CD19-depleted allogeneic hematopoietic cell transplantation.

A note on this clonotype: Its antigen remains unidentified. One base away there is no much larger clone; base qualities are not given.

Overall study results and their limits: The apparently early recovery of alphabetaT-cell counts about two months after transplant reportedly depended on only several hundred rapidly expanded clones that came from non-depleted graft cells. Over subsequent months, a decline in hyperexpanded clone frequencies was noted, and after one year, T-cell counts and TCRbeta diversity were mostly ascribed to newly produced T cells. The high TCRbeta diversity at day 60 in some patients was ascribed to recipient T cells and intrathymic progenitors that had survived conditioning.

Reading from cysteine to phenylalanine, the CDR3 counts 13 amino acids. Only CDR3 DNA remains: 39 bases, in frame from the first base. CDR1 and CDR2 were assigned from the germline V gene (reference sequence) as LGHDT and YNNKEL. V ends up 10 bases short and J 4 bases short, with an unmatched junction base count of 9. Library generation was performed with PCR. TCRdb lists the instrument as Illumina HiSeq 2500. Molecular barcoding was employed in the preparation of TCR libraries, with unique molecular identifiers being used to normalize TCRbeta repertoire quantification. TCRdb took the public reads, trimmed them with fastp at Q25, ran MiXCR for clone calling and kept in-frame beta chains. CDR3 protein sequences are deduplicated, and each keeps its most common genes and DNA. In all, the sample holds around 450,000 distinct CDR3 sequences, and 10% of those were seen once. The ten largest clones add up to 2% of the sample.

What this sample's treatment or condition label stands for: allogeneic hematopoietic cell transplantation with graft depleted of TCRalphabeta T cells and CD19 B cells. Transplant recipients were children who received TCRalphabeta/CD19-depleted allogeneic hematopoietic cell grafts. The chain was built from TRBV3-1 and TRBJ2-7; 8 junctional bases match TRBD1. Sequenced material: PBMCs, taken before TCRalphabeta/CD19-depleted stem cell transplant. This clonotype was sampled from a child aged 2 to 10 with inherited bone marrow failure, due to receive a stem cell transplant. The nucleotide sequence reads as follows: TGTGCCACCGAGGACAGGGTGAGATACGAGCAGTACTTC. Its translation reads: CATEDRVRYEQYF.